Listed here are 25 T cell receptor beta chains from one sample, sequenced in a study of T-cell memory formation after mild COVID-19. TCRdb reprocessed the 5' RACE reads via MiXCR and lists one record per CDR3 protein. This sample has about 290,000 distinct CDR3 sequences, with approximately 16% found just once. The sample taken for sequencing was PBMCs or a T cell subset sorted from them (not recorded which). Receptors originate from a young man who had mild COVID-19 (a few samples of this study predate the infection). Cell type and time point are not known.

This clonotype was found a few times. The chain couples TRBV11-2 to TRBJ2-3, with unresolved D. The CDR3 is 14 amino acids. V was pared by 5 bases and J by 2 bases, with 11 bases between. Germline CDR1 and CDR2: SGHAT and FQNNGV. Written as DNA, the CDR3 is TGTGCCAGCAGCCCGAGAAGTCTCACAGATACGCAGTATTTT. This encodes CASSPRSLTDTQYF. The full variable domain, in which reference TRBV11-2 and TRBJ2-3 provide the parts outside the CDR3, is EAGVAQSPRYKIIEKRQSVAFWCNPISGHATLYWYQQILGQGPKLLIQFQNNGVVDDSQLPKDRFSAERLKGVDSTLKIQPAKLEDSAVYLCASSPRSLTDTQYFGPGTRLTVL.

This clonotype was detected only a few times. This rearrangement joins TRBV6-5 to TRBJ2-5; 7 nucleotides align to TRBD2. The germline V gene encodes CDR1 MNHEY and CDR2 SVGAGI. The CDR3 is made up of 12 amino acids. The trim removed 6 bases at V and 9 bases at J, leaving 7 bases unmatched. The CDR3 nucleotides read TGTGCCAGCAGAGCGGGGCCCGGGGCCCAGTACTTC. Amino acids: CASRAGPGAQYF.

This clonotype was counted between two and nine times. This rearrangement joins TRBV12-3 or TRBV12-4 to TRBJ2-3; 7 bases are shared with TRBD2. The CDR3 is 16 amino acids. Trimming cost V 5 bases and J 4 bases; bases outside gene matches: 12. CDR3 sequence reads: CASSLGGSGGADTQYF. DNA for the CDR3: TGTGCCAGCAGTCTGGGGGGGAGTGGAGGGGCAGATACGCAGTATTTT.

This clonotype was observed a handful of times. One end of the junction varies from germline; a read error may be responsible. The chain carries TRBV10-3 and TRBJ2-3, with 11 bases lining up with TRBD2. CDR1 and CDR2 from the germline V gene are ENHRY and SYGVKD. The CDR3 has 15 residues. CDR3 residues: CAISEATSGVTSAVF. The CDR3 DNA follows: TGTGCCATCAGTGAGGCGACTAGCGGGGTAACTTCAGCCGTTTTT.

This chain uses TRBV9 with TRBJ1-6; D is unclear. V was clipped by 4 bases and J by 3 bases, with 17 bases between them. From germline, CDR1 is SGDLS and CDR2 YYNGEE. The CDR3 runs 17 residues. The CDR3 DNA reads TGTGCCAGCAGCTCCAGATTGGGAGGTCTCTATAATTCACCCCTCCACTTT. This sequence encodes CASSSRLGGLYNSPLHF.

This clonotype showed up just a few times. The V gene is TRBV5-1, the J gene TRBJ1-4; D is unclear. Germline CDR1 reads SGHRS; CDR2 reads YFSETQ. The CDR3 totals 12 residues. The germline V and J ends were trimmed by 4 bases and 8 bases, with 9 bases remaining between them. The CDR3 sequence: CASSPDGEKLFF. CDR3 nucleotide sequence: TGCGCCAGCAGCCCGGATGGGGAAAAACTGTTTTTT.

This clonotype was found a few times. J is TRBJ1-5 and V is TRBV7-2, with 7 positions matching TRBD1. The germline CDR1 and CDR2 sequences are SGHTA and FQGNSA. Losses at the gene ends were 5 bases for V and 1 base for J; bases not matched to a gene: 8. This CDR3 comprises 16 residues. CDR3 loop: CASSEHRGGSNQPQHF. The CDR3 DNA reads TGTGCCAGCAGCGAGCACAGGGGAGGGAGCAATCAGCCCCAGCATTTT.

This clonotype was recorded once. This chain connects TRBV9 to TRBJ2-1; 14 bases are a match to TRBD2. Trimming removed 3 bases from V and 9 bases from J; junction bases left unmatched: 5. The CDR3 has 15 residues. CDR1 and CDR2 (germline): SGDLS, YYNGEE. The CDR3 nucleotides read TGTGCCAGCAGCGCCGGACTAGCGGGGGGAGTTGAGCAGTTCTTC. Its translation: CASSAGLAGGVEQFF.

Ten or more counts support this clonotype. J is TRBJ2-5 and V is TRBV4-1; TRBD1 matches 8 bases. The CDR3 sequence is 15 residues long. V was clipped by 4 bases and J by 2 bases; unmatched bases: 6. Germline V gives CDR1 MGHRA, CDR2 YSYEKL. CDR3 loop: CASSPYRQGQETQYF. The DNA of the CDR3 is TGCGCCAGCAGCCCTTACCGACAGGGGCAAGAGACCCAGTACTTC.

This clonotype was seen only a few times. The chain combines TRBV7-9 with TRBJ2-3; 7 bases fit TRBD2. Germline V CDR1 and CDR2: SEHNR, FQNEAQ (reference sequence). The V gene end was trimmed by 6 bases and the J gene end by 2 bases; junction bases not matched to a gene: 11. The CDR3 extends over 16 amino acids. The CDR3 sequence is CASRPPGGGSTDTQYF. CDR3 DNA: TGTGCCAGCAGACCCCCGGGCGGGGGTTCCACAGATACGCAGTATTTT.

This clonotype was seen ten or more times. This rearrangement joins TRBV6-5 to TRBJ1-2; 7 bases fit TRBD1. V lost 2 bases, J lost 4 bases, and 10 bases stayed unmatched. This CDR3 has 16 residues. Germline V gene lookup returns CDR1 MNHEY and CDR2 SVGAGI. This CDR3 reads CASSYRAGGEIYGYTF. The CDR3 nucleotides read TGTGCCAGCAGTTACCGGGCAGGGGGAGAAATCTATGGCTACACCTTC.

About this clonotype itself: This may be a read error, as it is one base from a much larger clone. CDR3 sequence reads: CASSPLFWTQYF. For the CDR3, the DNA is TGCGCCAGCAGCCCGCTCTTTTGGACCCAGTACTTC. The genes are TRBV5-1 and TRBJ2-5; D call uncertain. The CDR3 has 12 amino acids. V was shortened by 4 bases and J by 7 bases, with 11 bases between the two germline ends. Germline V gives CDR1 SGHRS, CDR2 YFSETQ.

The V gene is TRBV7-2, the J gene TRBJ2-5, with D perhaps TRBD1 (6 bases). The CDR3 has 14 amino acids. The germline CDR1 and CDR2 sequences are SGHTA and FQGNSA. The V gene lost 7 bases and the J gene lost 5 bases, with 17 bases spanning the gap. The CDR3 coding sequence is TGTGCCAGCATCCCACAGGGAGTCGGGGAGACCCAGTACTTC. Translating gives CASIPQGVGETQYF.

This rearrangement joins TRBV5-1 to TRBJ2-1, with D possibly TRBD2 on 5 matching bases. V was pared by 2 bases and J by 1 base, with 7 bases between. The CDR3 extends over 14 amino acids. Germline CDR1 SGHRS, CDR2 YFSETQ. CDR3 loop: CASSFRGSYNEQFF. CDR3 coding DNA: TGCGCCAGCAGCTTCCGGGGTTCCTACAATGAGCAGTTCTTC.

V gene TRBV7-2 combines with J gene TRBJ1-6; 9 bases agree with TRBD1. CDR3 length: 15 residues. CDR1 SGHTA and CDR2 FQGNSA come from the germline V gene. Losses at the gene ends were 1 base for V and 7 bases for J; bases not matched to a gene: 2. The CDR3 loop is CASSLDGTGNSPLHF. In DNA, the CDR3 is TGTGCCAGCAGCTTAGACGGGACAGGGAATTCACCCCTCCACTTT. The variable domain in full, completed from reference TRBV7-2 and TRBJ1-6, reads GAGVSQSPSNKVTEKGKDVELRCDPISGHTALYWYRQSLGQGLEFLIYFQGNSAPDKSGLPSDRFSAERTGGSVSTLTIQRTQQEDSAVYLCASSLDGTGNSPLHFGNGTRLTVT.

This clonotype has just a few counts. The chain couples TRBV10-3 to TRBJ1-2, with D perhaps matching TRBD1 (5 bases). With 3 bases removed from V and 4 bases from J, the gap between germline ends came to 15 bases. Germline lookup yields CDR1 ENHRY and CDR2 SYGVKD. The CDR3 totals 15 residues. The CDR3 protein is CAISDMAGLAYGYTF. DNA of the CDR3: TGTGCCATCAGTGATATGGCAGGGTTGGCCTATGGCTACACCTTC.

The V gene is TRBV6-2 or TRBV6-3, the J gene TRBJ2-1; D is undetermined. V lost 2 bases to trimming and J lost 4 bases, with 3 bases between them. This CDR3 region has 12 residues. Germline loops: CDR1 MNHEY, CDR2 SVGEGT. The CDR3 spells CASSYRYNEQFF. DNA for the CDR3: TGTGCCAGCAGTTACCGTTACAATGAGCAGTTCTTC.

This sequence joins TRBV5-1 and TRBJ2-5, with TRBD2 identical over 11 bases. Germline lookup yields CDR1 SGHRS and CDR2 YFSETQ. After removal of 3 bases from V and 5 bases from J, the junction contained 6 bases not matched to a gene. CDR3 length: 15 amino acids. CDR3 sequence: CASSSQWTSGETQYF. The CDR3 bases are TGCGCCAGCAGCTCCCAGTGGACTAGCGGGGAGACCCAGTACTTC.

The chain has TRBV4-3 and TRBJ2-2; D not resolved. The germline V gene has CDR1 LGHNA and CDR2 YSLEER. This CDR3 comprises 15 residues. With 2 bases removed from V and 3 bases from J, the gap between germline ends came to 10 bases. CDR3 in amino acids: CASSQTVGYTGELFF. CDR3 nucleotides: TGCGCCAGCAGCCAAACTGTGGGGTACACCGGGGAGCTGTTTTTT.

DNA for the CDR3: TGCGCCAGCAGTCCACCCTCTAGCGGGGCCAACACCGGGGAGCTGTTTTTT. Protein: CASSPPSSGANTGELFF. The chain couples TRBV5-1 to TRBJ2-2; TRBD2 matches 9 bases. The germline CDR1 and CDR2 sequences are SGHRS and YFSETQ. The CDR3 totals 17 residues. The trim removed 5 bases at V and 2 bases at J, leaving 10 bases unmatched. Together with reference TRBV5-1 and TRBJ2-2, the CDR3 gives the full variable domain: KAGVTQTPRYLIKTRGQQVTLSCSPISGHRSVSWYQQTPGQGLQFLFEYFSETQRNKGNFPGRFSGRQFSNSRSEMNVSTLELGDSALYLCASSPPSSGANTGELFFGEGSRLTVL.

The CDR3 loop is CASSPFLNTLNTGELFF. The CDR3 DNA is TGTGCCAGCAGCCCCTTCCTGAACACCTTAAACACCGGGGAGCTGTTTTTT. The gene calls are TRBV12-3 or TRBV12-4 and TRBJ2-2; D remains unclear. Trimming shortened V by 6 bases and J by 2 bases, and 19 bases separated the two germline ends. The CDR3 is made up of 17 amino acids.

This clonotype was observed at least ten times. The V gene is TRBV4-1, the J gene TRBJ2-3, with D possibly TRBD1 on 7 matching bases. Trimming took off 2 bases at V and 5 bases at J, with 14 bases between the two ends. This CDR3 comprises 15 residues. Germline loops: CDR1 MGHRA, CDR2 YSYEKL. In nucleotides, the CDR3 is TGCGCCAGCAGCCAATCTGGAGGGGGCAAAGATACGCAGTATTTT. Amino acids: CASSQSGGGKDTQYF.

The CDR3 loop reads CASSQMTGLEAFF. DNA for the CDR3: TGTGCCAGCAGCCAAATGACAGGTCTTGAAGCTTTCTTT. The V call is TRBV3-1, the J call TRBJ1-1, with a possible D match to TRBD1 (6 bases). With 2 bases removed from V and 7 bases from J, the gap between germline ends came to 11 bases. From germline, CDR1 is LGHDT and CDR2 YNNKEL (reference sequence). CDR3 length: 13 residues.

This rearrangement joins TRBV15 to TRBJ2-7; tentative D call: TRBD1 (6 bases). The germline V and J ends were trimmed by 0 bases and 5 bases, with 14 bases remaining between them. CDR3 length: 15 amino acids. Germline CDR1 and CDR2: LNHNV and YYDKDF (reference sequence). The CDR3 spells CATSRDKTGINEQYV. The CDR3 DNA reads TGTGCCACCAGCAGAGATAAAACAGGGATTAACGAGCAGTACGTC.

V and J are TRBV4-1 and TRBJ1-5, with 7 nucleotides matching TRBD1. Germline CDR1 is MGHRA and CDR2 is YSYEKL. J lost 7 bases, V lost 4 bases, and 7 bases had no gene match. The CDR3 runs 14 residues. CDR3 DNA: TGCGCCAGCAGCCGCCAGGGGGAAAGCCAGCCCCAGCATTTT. Translated, it gives CASSRQGESQPQHF.